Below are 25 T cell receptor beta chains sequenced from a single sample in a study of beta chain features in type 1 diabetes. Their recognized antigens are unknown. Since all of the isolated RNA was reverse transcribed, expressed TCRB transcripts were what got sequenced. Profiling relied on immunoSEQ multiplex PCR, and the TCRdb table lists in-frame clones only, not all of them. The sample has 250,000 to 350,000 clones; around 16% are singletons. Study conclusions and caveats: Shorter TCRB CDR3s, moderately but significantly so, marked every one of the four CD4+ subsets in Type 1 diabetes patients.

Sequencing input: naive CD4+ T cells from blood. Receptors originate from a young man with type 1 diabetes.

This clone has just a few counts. The CDR3 spells CASSWRGGLETQYF. The DNA for the CDR3 is TGTGCCAGCAGCTGGCGGGGGGGACTAGAGACCCAGTACTTC. V is TRBV7-2 and J is TRBJ2-5, with 9 bases identical to TRBD2. Germline CDR1 and CDR2: SGHTA and FQGNSA. V shed 4 bases, J shed 4 bases, and the junction held 4 bases outside the gene matches. The CDR3 sequence is 14 residues long.

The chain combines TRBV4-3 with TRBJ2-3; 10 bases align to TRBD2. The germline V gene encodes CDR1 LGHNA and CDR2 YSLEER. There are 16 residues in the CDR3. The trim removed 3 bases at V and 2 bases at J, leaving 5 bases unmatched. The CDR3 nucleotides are TGCGCCAGCAGCCAGCTAGCGGGGGCACCCACAGATACGCAGTATTTT. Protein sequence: CASSQLAGAPTDTQYF.

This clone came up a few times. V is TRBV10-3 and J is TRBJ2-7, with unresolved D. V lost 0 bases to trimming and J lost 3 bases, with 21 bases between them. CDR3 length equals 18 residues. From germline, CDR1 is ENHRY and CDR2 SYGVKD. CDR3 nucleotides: TGTGCCATCAGTGAGTCGGCTGTCTCCCACCCTTCCAACTACGAGCAGTACTTC. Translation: CAISESAVSHPSNYEQYF.

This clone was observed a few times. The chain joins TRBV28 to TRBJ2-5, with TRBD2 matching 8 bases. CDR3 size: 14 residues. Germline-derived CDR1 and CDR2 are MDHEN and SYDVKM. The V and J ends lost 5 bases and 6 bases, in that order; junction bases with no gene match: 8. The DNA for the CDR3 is TGTGCCAGCAGTCACGCCGGGACTAGAAAGACCCAGTACTTC. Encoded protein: CASSHAGTRKTQYF.

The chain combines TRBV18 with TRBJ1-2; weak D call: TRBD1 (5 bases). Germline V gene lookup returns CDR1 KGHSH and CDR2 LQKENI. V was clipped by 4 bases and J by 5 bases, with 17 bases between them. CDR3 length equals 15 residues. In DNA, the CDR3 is TGTGCCAGCTCACGGACATGGACCGAAGCTTATGGCTACACCTTC. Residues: CASSRTWTEAYGYTF. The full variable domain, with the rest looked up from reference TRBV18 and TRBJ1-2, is NAGVMQNPRHLVRRRGQEARLRCSPMKGHSHVYWYRQLPEEGLKFMVYLQKENIIDESGMPKERFSAEFPKEGPSILRIQQVVRGDSAAYFCASSRTWTEAYGYTFGSGTRLTVV.

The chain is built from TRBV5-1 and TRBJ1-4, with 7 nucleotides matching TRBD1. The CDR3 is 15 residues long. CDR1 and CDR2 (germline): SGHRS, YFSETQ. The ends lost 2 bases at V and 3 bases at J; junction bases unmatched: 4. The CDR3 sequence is CASSLTGAANEKLFF. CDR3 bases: TGCGCCAGCAGCTTAACAGGGGCGGCTAATGAAAAACTGTTTTTT.

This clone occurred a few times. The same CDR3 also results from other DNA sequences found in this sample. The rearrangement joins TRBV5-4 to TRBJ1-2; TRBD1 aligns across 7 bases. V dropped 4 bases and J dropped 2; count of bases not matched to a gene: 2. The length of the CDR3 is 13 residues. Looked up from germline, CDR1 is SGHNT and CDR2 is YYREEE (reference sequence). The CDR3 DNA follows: TGTGCCAGCAGCCCACAGGGGAACTATGGCTACACCTTC. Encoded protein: CASSPQGNYGYTF.

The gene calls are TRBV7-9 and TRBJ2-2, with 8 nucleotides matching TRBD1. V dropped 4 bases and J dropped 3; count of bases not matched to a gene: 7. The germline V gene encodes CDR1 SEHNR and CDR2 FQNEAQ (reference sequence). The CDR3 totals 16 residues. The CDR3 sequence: CASSSRDRGDTGELFF. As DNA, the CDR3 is TGTGCCAGCAGCTCTCGAGACAGGGGAGACACCGGGGAGCTGTTTTTT.

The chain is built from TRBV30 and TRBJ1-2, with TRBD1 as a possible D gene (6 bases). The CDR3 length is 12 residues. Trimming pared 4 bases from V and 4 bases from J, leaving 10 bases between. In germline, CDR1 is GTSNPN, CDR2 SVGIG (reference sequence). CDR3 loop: CAWNTGSYGYTF. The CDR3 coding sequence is TGTGCCTGGAACACAGGGTCCTATGGCTACACCTTC. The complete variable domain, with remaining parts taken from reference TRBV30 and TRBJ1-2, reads SQTIHQWPATLVQPVGSPLSLECTVEGTSNPNLYWYRQAAGRGLQLLFYSVGIGQISSEVPQNLSASRPQDRQFILSSKKLLLSDSGFYLCAWNTGSYGYTFGSGTRLTVV.

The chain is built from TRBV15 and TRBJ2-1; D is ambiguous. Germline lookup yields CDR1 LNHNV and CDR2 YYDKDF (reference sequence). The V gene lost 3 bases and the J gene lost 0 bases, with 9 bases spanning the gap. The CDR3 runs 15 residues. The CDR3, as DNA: TGTGCCACCAGCAGTTCCCTTAGCTCCTACAATGAGCAGTTCTTC. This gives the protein CATSSSLSSYNEQFF.

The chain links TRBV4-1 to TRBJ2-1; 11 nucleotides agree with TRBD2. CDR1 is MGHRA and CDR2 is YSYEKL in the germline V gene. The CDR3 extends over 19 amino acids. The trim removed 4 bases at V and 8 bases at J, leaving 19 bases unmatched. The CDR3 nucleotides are TGCGCCAGCAGCCGCTTTCCCCGACTAGCGGGACCCCAAGGCGATGAGCAGTTCTTC. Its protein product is CASSRFPRLAGPQGDEQFF.

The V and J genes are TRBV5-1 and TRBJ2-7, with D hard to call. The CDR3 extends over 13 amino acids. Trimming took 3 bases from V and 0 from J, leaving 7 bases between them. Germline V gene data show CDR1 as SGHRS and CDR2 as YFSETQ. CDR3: CASSSTGSYEQYF. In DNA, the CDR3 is TGCGCCAGCAGCTCGACGGGCTCCTACGAGCAGTACTTC.

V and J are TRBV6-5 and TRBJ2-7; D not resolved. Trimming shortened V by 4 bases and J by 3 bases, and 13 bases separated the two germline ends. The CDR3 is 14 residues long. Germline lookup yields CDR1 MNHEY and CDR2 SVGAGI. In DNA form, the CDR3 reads TGTGCCAGCAGTTTGGCTCTGAACCTCTACGAGCAGTACTTC. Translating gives CASSLALNLYEQYF.

CDR3: CAWGTGITDTQYF. The CDR3 DNA follows: TGTGCCTGGGGGACAGGGATCACAGATACGCAGTATTTT. This sequence joins TRBV30 and TRBJ2-3, with 9 positions matching TRBD1. The CDR3 is 13 amino acids. The ends lost 5 bases at V and 2 bases at J; junction bases unmatched: 2. Germline V gives CDR1 GTSNPN, CDR2 SVGIG (reference sequence).

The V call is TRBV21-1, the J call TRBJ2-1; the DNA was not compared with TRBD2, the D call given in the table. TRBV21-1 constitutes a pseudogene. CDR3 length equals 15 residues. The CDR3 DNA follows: TGTGCCAGCAGCGAGGGACTAGCGGGAGCCTATGAGCAGTTCTTC. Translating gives CASSEGLAGAYEQFF.

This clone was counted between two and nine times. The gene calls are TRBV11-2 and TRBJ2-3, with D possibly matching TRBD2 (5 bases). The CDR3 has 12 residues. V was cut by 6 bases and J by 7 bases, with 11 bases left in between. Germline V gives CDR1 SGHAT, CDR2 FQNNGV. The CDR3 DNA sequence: TGTGCCAGCAGTCTACTAGACAATACGCAGTATTTT. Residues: CASSLLDNTQYF.

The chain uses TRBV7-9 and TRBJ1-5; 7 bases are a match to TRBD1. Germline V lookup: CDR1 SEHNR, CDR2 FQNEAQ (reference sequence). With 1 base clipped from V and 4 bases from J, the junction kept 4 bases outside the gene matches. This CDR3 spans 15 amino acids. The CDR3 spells CASSLEGAWNQPQHF. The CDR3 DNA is TGTGCCAGCAGCTTAGAGGGGGCCTGGAATCAGCCCCAGCATTTT.

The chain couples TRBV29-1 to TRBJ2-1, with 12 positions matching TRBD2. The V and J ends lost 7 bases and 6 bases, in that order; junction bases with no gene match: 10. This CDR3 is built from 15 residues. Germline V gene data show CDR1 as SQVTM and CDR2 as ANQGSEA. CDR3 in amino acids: CSAQRLAGEGNEQFF. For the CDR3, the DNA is TGCAGCGCTCAGCGACTAGCGGGGGAAGGCAATGAGCAGTTCTTC.

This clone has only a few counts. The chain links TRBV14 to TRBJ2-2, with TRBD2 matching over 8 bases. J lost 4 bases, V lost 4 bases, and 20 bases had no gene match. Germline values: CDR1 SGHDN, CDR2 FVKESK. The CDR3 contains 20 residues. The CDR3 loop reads CASSRRFFNGGAGSTGELFF. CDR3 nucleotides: TGTGCCAGCAGCCGCCGCTTTTTCAACGGGGGGGCCGGGAGCACCGGGGAGCTGTTTTTT.

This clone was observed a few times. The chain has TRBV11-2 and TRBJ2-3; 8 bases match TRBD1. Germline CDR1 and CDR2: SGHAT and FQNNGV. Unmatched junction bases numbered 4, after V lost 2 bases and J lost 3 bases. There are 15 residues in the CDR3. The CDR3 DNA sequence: TGTGCCAGCAGCTTATGGCAGGGGGCAACAGATACGCAGTATTTT. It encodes CASSLWQGATDTQYF.

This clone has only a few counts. CDR3 residues: CASSMGSGVNEQFF. CDR3 coding DNA: TGTGCCAGTAGTATGGGAAGCGGGGTCAATGAGCAGTTCTTC. The rearrangement joins TRBV19 to TRBJ2-1; TRBD2 matches at 7 bases. Germline CDR1 LNHDA, CDR2 SQIVND (reference sequence). J was trimmed by 6 bases and V by 3 bases; bases with no gene match: 5. The CDR3 sequence is 14 residues long. Using reference TRBV19 and TRBJ2-1 for the parts outside the CDR3, the full variable domain is DGGITQSPKYLFRKEGQNVTLSCEQNLNHDAMYWYRQDPGQGLRLIYYSQIVNDFQKGDIAEGYSVSREKKESFPLTVTSAQKNPTAFYLCASSMGSGVNEQFFGPGTRLTVL.

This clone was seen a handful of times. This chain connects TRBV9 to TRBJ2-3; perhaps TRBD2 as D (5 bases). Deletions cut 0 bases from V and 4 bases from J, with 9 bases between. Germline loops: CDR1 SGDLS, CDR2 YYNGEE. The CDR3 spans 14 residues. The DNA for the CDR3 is TGTGCCAGCAGCGTAGCGGGGATCGCAGATACGCAGTATTTT. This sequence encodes CASSVAGIADTQYF.

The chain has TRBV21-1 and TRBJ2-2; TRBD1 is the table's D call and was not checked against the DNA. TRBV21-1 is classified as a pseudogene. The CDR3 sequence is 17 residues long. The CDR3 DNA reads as TGTGCCAGCAGCAAAAGCAGTGGACAGCCCAACACCGGGGAGCTGTTTTTT. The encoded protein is CASSKSSGQPNTGELFF.

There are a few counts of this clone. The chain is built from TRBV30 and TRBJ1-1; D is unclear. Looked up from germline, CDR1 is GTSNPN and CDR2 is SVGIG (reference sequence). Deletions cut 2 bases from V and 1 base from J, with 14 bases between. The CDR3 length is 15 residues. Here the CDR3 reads CAWSPPEGGNTEAFF. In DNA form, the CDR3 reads TGTGCCTGGAGTCCACCGGAAGGAGGGAACACTGAAGCTTTCTTT.

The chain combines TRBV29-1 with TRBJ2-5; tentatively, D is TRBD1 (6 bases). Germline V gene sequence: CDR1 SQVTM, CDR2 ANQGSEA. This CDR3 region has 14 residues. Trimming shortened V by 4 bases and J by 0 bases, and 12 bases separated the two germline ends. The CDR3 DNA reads TGCAGCGTTGTCCCACAGGGAAACCAAGAGACCCAGTACTTC. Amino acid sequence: CSVVPQGNQETQYF.